This T cell receptor beta chain was profiled in a study of OX40 agonist ivuxolimab in advanced cancers. For the study at large: At 0.01 to 10 mg/kg, ivuxolimab was administered intravenously to patients every 2 weeks.

The ends were cut back, 0 bases at V and 7 bases at J, with 4 bases in the middle. Per the germline V gene, CDR1 is SGHRS and CDR2 is YFSETQ. The CDR3 spans 12 residues. Using immunoSEQ multiplex PCR, the repertoire was profiled, and TCRdb retains in-frame clones only, with some absent. Counted here are over 30,000 clones, around 80% occurring once; the ten biggest clones make up 22%. The sequences come from CD4+ or CD8+ T cells sorted from blood, collected in a trial of the OX40 agonist ivuxolimab. The chain carries TRBV5-1 and TRBJ2-2; D is uncertain. The TCR sequence derives from an adult with an advanced solid tumor such as melanoma, head and neck, liver or kidney cancer. The CDR3 reads CASSLEVGELFF. In nucleotides, the CDR3 is TGCGCCAGCAGCTTGGAGGTCGGGGAGCTGTTTTTT. The full variable domain, with the rest looked up from reference TRBV5-1 and TRBJ2-2, is KAGVTQTPRYLIKTRGQQVTLSCSPISGHRSVSWYQQTPGQGLQFLFEYFSETQRNKGNFPGRFSGRQFSNSRSEMNVSTLELGDSALYLCASSLEVGELFFGEGSRLTVL.